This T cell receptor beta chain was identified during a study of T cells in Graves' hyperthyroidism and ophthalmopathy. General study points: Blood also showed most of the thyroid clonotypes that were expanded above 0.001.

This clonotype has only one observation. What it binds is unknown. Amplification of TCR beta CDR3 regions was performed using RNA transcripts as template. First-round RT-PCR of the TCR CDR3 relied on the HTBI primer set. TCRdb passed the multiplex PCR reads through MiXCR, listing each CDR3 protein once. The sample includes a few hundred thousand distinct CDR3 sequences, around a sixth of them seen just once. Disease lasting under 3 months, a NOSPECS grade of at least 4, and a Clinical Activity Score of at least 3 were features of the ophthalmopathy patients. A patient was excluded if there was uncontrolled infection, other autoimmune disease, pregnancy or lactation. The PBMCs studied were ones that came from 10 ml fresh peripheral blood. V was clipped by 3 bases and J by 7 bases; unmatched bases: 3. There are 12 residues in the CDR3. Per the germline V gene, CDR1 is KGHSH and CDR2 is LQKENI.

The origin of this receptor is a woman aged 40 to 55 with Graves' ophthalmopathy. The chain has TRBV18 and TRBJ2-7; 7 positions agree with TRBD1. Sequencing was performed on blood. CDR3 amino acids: CASSPGQREQYF. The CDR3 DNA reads TGTGCCAGCTCACCGGGACAGAGGGAGCAGTACTTC.